This TCR beta chain was sequenced during a study of shared clonotypes between healthy human individuals. Cells designated naive CD8 were CD45RO-negative and were positively selected for CCR7, with terminally differentiated effector memory CD45RA+ cells excluded. Trimming cost V 3 bases and J 4 bases; bases outside gene matches: 11. The length of the CDR3 is 16 residues. Germline loops: CDR1 SGHVS, CDR2 FQNEAQ. Method: immunoSEQ multiplex PCR; TCRdb's copy keeps in-frame clones and lacks some. This table has about 590,000 clones, roughly 96% appearing once. Sample: naive CD8+ T cells sorted from blood. The chain has TRBV7-8 and TRBJ2-7, with 8 bases lining up with TRBD2. The sequence came from a woman younger than 45 in good health. CDR3 DNA: TGTGCCAGCAGCTTGGTGGCGGGAGCGGGAGCGTACGAGCAGTACTTC. It specifies CASSLVAGAGAYEQYF.